This TCR beta chain was sequenced in a study of shared clonotypes between healthy human individuals. The study's findings and limits: As a rule, naive subsets had a larger estimated richness than memory subsets.

Repertoires were generated with immunoSEQ multiplex PCR, while TCRdb's copy carries only in-frame clones and drops some. Here the sample spans approximately 2,200,000 clones, around 93% being singletons. This clone appeared once. The antigen is not known. Positively selected for CCR7, the CD45RO-negative cells used as naive CD8 cells excluded terminally differentiated effector memory CD45RA+ cells. The sequenced material came from naive CD8+ T cells from PBMCs. The TCR originated in a man younger than 30 in good health. Some clones in this sample may be carry-over from other donors' samples.

The CDR3 bases are TGTGCCAGCAGTGCCTCTTTGTCCCTCGAGGAGCAGTACTTC. Residues: CASSASLSLEEQYF. V is TRBV5-4 and J is TRBJ2-7; unclear D gene. The V gene's germline CDR1 is SGHNT and CDR2 YYREEE (reference sequence). This CDR3 comprises 14 residues. Trimming cost V 5 bases and J 7 bases, with 19 bases left between them.